The 10 T cell receptor beta chains in this list originate from one sample, sequenced in a study of cytomegalovirus exposure and HLA in healthy donors. Primers: 60 Vbeta forward and 13 Jbeta reverse. Generated by immunoSEQ multiplex PCR, the TCRdb table keeps only in-frame clones and is missing some. The sample yields 120,000 or so clones, 60% to 85% seen once. Sequences were obtained from PBMCs. These receptors all stem from a woman aged 25 to 45 in good health and CMV-seronegative.

V gene TRBV27 combines with J gene TRBJ2-5; D perhaps matches TRBD2 (6 bases). CDR1 is MNHEY and CDR2 is SMNVEV in the germline V gene (reference sequence). The CDR3 extends over 14 amino acids. The germline V and J ends were trimmed by 0 bases and 3 bases, with 8 bases remaining between them. CDR3 sequence (DNA): TGTGCCAGCAGTTTATCGGGACTGGAAGAGACCCAGTACTTC. Translation gives CASSLSGLEETQYF.

The rearrangement links TRBV9 to TRBJ1-5, with D perhaps matching TRBD1 (5 bases). Looked up from germline, CDR1 is SGDLS and CDR2 is YYNGEE. The CDR3 is 14 residues long. With 4 bases removed from V and 6 bases from J, the gap between germline ends came to 14 bases. The CDR3 loop reads CASSQSGEVQPQHF. As DNA, the CDR3 is TGTGCCAGCAGCCAATCGGGGGAGGTTCAGCCCCAGCATTTT. Looking up the rest from reference TRBV9 and TRBJ1-5 gives the full variable domain: DSGVTQTPKHLITATGQRVTLRCSPRSGDLSVYWYQQSLDQGLQFLIQYYNGEERAKGNILERFSAQQFPDLHSELNLSSLELGDSALYFCASSQSGEVQPQHFGDGTRLSIL.

J is TRBJ1-2 and V is TRBV29-1; D is unclear. Trimming cost V 6 bases and J 4 bases, with 21 bases left between them. Germline V CDR1 and CDR2: SQVTM, ANQGSEA. This CDR3 spans 15 amino acids. CDR3: CSVVTESFLAYGYTF. DNA for the CDR3: TGCAGCGTAGTGACGGAGTCCTTCCTAGCCTATGGCTACACCTTC.

For the CDR3, the DNA is TGTGCCAGCAGCTCCCGACAGGGGGGCACCGGGGAGCTGTTTTTT. It yields the protein CASSSRQGGTGELFF. The chain recombines TRBV6-6 with TRBJ2-2; the match to TRBD1 covers 9 bases. Germline lookup yields CDR1 MNHNY and CDR2 SVGAGI (reference sequence). CDR3 length equals 15 residues. V dropped 6 bases and J dropped 4; count of bases not matched to a gene: 6.

Written as DNA, the CDR3 is TGTGCCAGCAGCTTTATCACGTCAGCAGGAACTGAAGCTTTCTTT. This codes for CASSFITSAGTEAFF. J is TRBJ1-1 and V is TRBV7-6; no clear D gene. The germline V gene has CDR1 SGHVS and CDR2 FNYEAQ. The CDR3 covers 15 residues. Trimming cost V 3 bases and J 5 bases, with 16 bases left between them.

This rearrangement joins TRBV19 to TRBJ1-2, with no clear D. This CDR3 contains 14 residues. CDR1 is LNHDA and CDR2 is SQIVND in the germline V gene (reference sequence). Trimming stripped 1 base from V and 3 bases from J, with 9 bases between. CDR3 bases: TGTGCCAGTAGTATAGGGTTACGGGACTATGGCTACACCTTC. Translating gives CASSIGLRDYGYTF.

There are a few counts of this clone. The chain combines TRBV4-3 with TRBJ2-1; 8 bases match TRBD2. Germline V CDR1 and CDR2: LGHNA, YSLEER. This CDR3 is built from 16 residues. V lost 5 bases and J lost 7; bases outside the gene matches: 13. CDR3 DNA sequence: TGCGCCAGCAGCGTTTTAGCGGGGCCGTATGGAAATGAGCAGTTCTTC. It translates to CASSVLAGPYGNEQFF.

V gene TRBV6-5 combines with J gene TRBJ1-2; possible D gene TRBD1, 5 bases. V was pared by 7 bases and J by 2 bases, with 17 bases between. This CDR3 has 15 amino acids. Germline CDR1 is MNHEY and CDR2 is SVGAGI. CDR3 protein: CASKIDREVNYGYTF. Written as DNA, the CDR3 is TGTGCCAGCAAAATAGACAGAGAGGTGAACTATGGCTACACCTTC.

As concerns this clone: In the same sample, other DNA sequences code for this CDR3. V usage is TRBV7-9 and J usage is TRBJ2-3; 14 bases fit TRBD2. V shed 1 base, J shed 4 bases, and the junction held 4 bases outside the gene matches. Germline-derived CDR1 and CDR2 are SEHNR and FQNEAQ (reference sequence). The CDR3 loop spans 17 amino acids. CDR3 amino acids: CASSLGLAGGPADTQYF. The CDR3 bases are TGTGCCAGCAGCTTAGGACTAGCGGGAGGGCCAGCAGATACGCAGTATTTT.

The chain employs TRBV7-2 and TRBJ2-3; D ambiguous. Trimming took 5 bases from V and 0 from J, leaving 6 bases between them. The germline V gene has CDR1 SGHTA and CDR2 FQGNSA. The CDR3 sequence is 13 residues long. CDR3 sequence reads: CASSPTSTDTQYF. The CDR3 region has the DNA TGTGCCAGCAGCCCGACTAGCACAGATACGCAGTATTTT.